The rows below give T cell receptor beta chains drawn from one sample of a study of Ad26.COV2.S vaccination and SARS-CoV-2 variants. Method: immunoSEQ multiplex PCR; TCRdb's copy keeps in-frame clones and lacks some. The sample has about 410,000 clones, about nine tenths seen once. This material consisted of peripheral blood, taken in a trial of Ad26.COV2.S vaccine versus placebo. All receptors come from a person between 18 and 65 years old who received the Ad26.COV2.S COVID-19 vaccine or a placebo. Each CDR3 is given with its conserved first and last residue. The D gene is left open where the match is weak. Some rows mark clone size as missing; the rest say once, few, many or name a class of expanded clone.

size	D	length	V	J	CDR3	DNA
few	-	13	TRBV29-1	TRBJ2-7	CSVGGGHPYEQYF	TGCAGCGTTGGCGGGGGCCACCCCTACGAGCAGTACTTC
-	TRBD1	16	TRBV10-1	TRBJ2-3	CASSESGQGNTDTQYF	TGCGCCAGCAGTGAGTCAGGACAGGGGAACACAGATACGCAGTATTTT
-	-	12	TRBV12-5	TRBJ1-2	CASGFGGYGYTF	TGTGCTAGTGGTTTTGGGGGCTATGGCTACACCTTC
-	TRBD1	15	TRBV4-1	TRBJ2-3	CASSQPGQITDTQYF	TGCGCCAGCAGCCAGCCGGGACAGATTACAGATACGCAGTATTTT
-	-	15	TRBV2	TRBJ1-5	CASSEWAVEVQPQHF	TGTGCCAGCAGTGAATGGGCAGTGGAGGTGCAGCCCCAGCATTTT
-	-	17	TRBV3-1/TRBV3-2	TRBJ1-2	CASSQALRLQGGYGYTF	TGTGCCAGCAGCCAAGCCCTAAGATTACAGGGCGGCTATGGCTACACCTTC
-	-	13	TRBV3-1/TRBV3-2	TRBJ2-3	CASTSQSTDTQYF	TGTGCCAGCACCTCACAGAGCACAGATACGCAGTATTTT
-	TRBD1	13	TRBV30	TRBJ2-7	CAYTQGAPYEQYF	TGTGCCTACACCCAGGGGGCTCCCTACGAGCAGTACTTC
-	-	13	TRBV4-1	TRBJ2-2	CASSRKVTGELFF	TGCGCCAGCAGCCGGAAAGTAACCGGGGAGCTGTTTTTT
once	TRBD1	17	TRBV5-6	TRBJ1-2	CASSFWGTGGEGYGYTF	TGTGCCAGCAGCTTTTGGGGGACAGGGGGCGAGGGCTATGGCTACACCTTC
-	-	14	TRBV6-5	TRBJ1-2	CASSPSDFYYGYTF	TGTGCCAGCAGTCCCTCGGACTTTTACTATGGCTACACCTTC
-	TRBD1	14	TRBV18	TRBJ2-7	CASSPVQGVYEQYF	TGTGCCAGCTCACCAGTACAGGGGGTCTACGAGCAGTACTTC
-	TRBD1	15	TRBV5-1	TRBJ1-3	CASSLGQVSGNTIYF	TGCGCCAGCAGCTTAGGACAGGTTTCTGGAAACACCATATATTTT
-	-	14	TRBV27	TRBJ1-5	CASSWAGRNQPQHF	TGTGCCAGCAGTTGGGCAGGTCGCAATCAGCCCCAGCATTTT
-	-	16	TRBV18	TRBJ1-5	CASSPVISRGNQPQHF	TGTGCCAGCTCACCAGTAATTTCTCGTGGCAATCAGCCCCAGCATTTT
-	-	13	TRBV19	TRBJ1-6	CASSTSTNSPLHF	TGTGCCAGTAGTACCTCGACCAATTCACCCCTCCACTTT
-	-	15	TRBV7-2	TRBJ2-1	CASSRSGLGVGEQFF	TGTGCCAGCAGTCGCTCAGGGTTGGGGGTTGGTGAGCAGTTCTTC
-	-	14	TRBV5-4	TRBJ1-4	CASSLGGVGEKLFF	TGTGCCAGCAGCTTGGGGGGAGTAGGGGAAAAACTGTTTTTT
-	-	18	TRBV4-1	TRBJ1-2	CASSQVAPWGRGGDGYTF	TGCGCCAGCAGCCAAGTAGCCCCGTGGGGCAGGGGAGGGGATGGCTACACCTTC
-	-	14	TRBV4-1	TRBJ1-1	CASSQDGVNTEAFF	TGCGCCAGCAGCCAAGACGGGGTGAACACTGAAGCTTTCTTT
-	-	13	TRBV12-3/TRBV12-4	TRBJ2-7	CASSYAGSREQYF	TGTGCCAGCAGTTATGCAGGTTCGAGGGAGCAGTACTTC
-	TRBD1	16	TRBV6-6	TRBJ2-2	CASSYNAGGTTGELFF	TGTGCCAGCAGTTACAATGCAGGGGGTACGACCGGGGAGCTGTTTTTT
-	-	15	TRBV11-2	TRBJ1-1	CASSFSWDLNTEAFF	TGTGCCAGCAGCTTCAGCTGGGACTTGAACACTGAAGCTTTCTTT
-	-	14	TRBV4-1	TRBJ1-6	CASSQDGVNSPLHF	TGCGCCAGCAGCCAAGATGGGGTCAATTCACCCCTCCACTTT
few	TRBD1	15	TRBV2	TRBJ1-1	CASSGGGERYTEAFF	TGTGCCAGCAGTGGAGGGGGCGAGCGGTACACTGAAGCTTTCTTT
once	-	15	TRBV7-7	TRBJ2-5	CASSRGGGGSETQYF	TGTGCTAGCAGCAGAGGAGGGGGAGGGTCGGAGACCCAGTACTTC
few	-	12	TRBV7-9	TRBJ1-1	CASSPVGRGAFF	TGTGCCAGCAGCCCAGTGGGCAGGGGTGCTTTCTTT
-	-	15	TRBV4-3	TRBJ1-6	CASSQESVYNSPLHF	TGCGCCAGCAGCCAAGAGTCAGTTTATAATTCACCCCTCCACTTT
-	TRBD2	18	TRBV10-1	TRBJ2-1	CASSRSSGGPSSYNEQFF	TGCGCCAGCAGTCGGTCTAGCGGGGGCCCGAGCTCCTACAATGAGCAGTTCTTC
-	-	14	TRBV5-5	TRBJ1-5	CASSAGESNQPQHF	TGTGCCAGCAGCGCCGGAGAGAGCAATCAGCCCCAGCATTTT
-	-	14	TRBV2	TRBJ1-1	CASSESRGFGEAFF	TGTGCCAGCAGTGAATCCCGGGGGTTCGGTGAAGCTTTCTTT
-	-	17	TRBV3-1/TRBV3-2	TRBJ2-1	CASSQEVGQIGGNEQFF	TGTGCCAGCAGCCAAGAAGTGGGACAGATTGGGGGGAATGAGCAGTTCTTC
-	-	14	TRBV2	TRBJ1-1	CASSTPLRNTEAFF	TGTGCCAGCAGTACCCCCCTGCGGAACACTGAAGCTTTCTTT
-	-	17	TRBV4-1	TRBJ2-4	CASSNPLGFLAKNIQYF	TGCGCCAGCAGCAACCCCCTCGGGTTCCTAGCCAAAAACATTCAGTACTTC
-	-	20	TRBV7-6	TRBJ2-2	CASSLSPLGRIGENTGELFF	TGTGCCAGCAGCTTAAGCCCCTTGGGAAGGATAGGGGAGAACACCGGGGAGCTGTTTTTT
-	-	13	TRBV5-4	TRBJ1-2	CASRSREASGYTF	TGTGCCAGCCGAAGCAGGGAGGCTAGTGGCTACACCTTC
-	-	13	TRBV10-3	TRBJ1-2	CATSSERDYGYTF	TGTGCCACCAGCTCCGAACGGGACTATGGCTACACCTTC
-	-	11	TRBV6-5	TRBJ2-7	CASTNGNEQYF	TGTGCCAGCACAAACGGAAACGAGCAGTACTTC
-	-	19	TRBV19	TRBJ2-6	CASSIDRKSGWVGANVLTF	TGTGCCAGTAGTATAGACCGGAAGTCAGGGTGGGTAGGGGCCAACGTCCTGACTTTC
-	-	14	TRBV6-5	TRBJ1-1	CASSYGVGKGEAFF	TGTGCCAGCAGTTACGGCGTAGGGAAAGGAGAAGCTTTCTTT
once	-	21	TRBV5-1	TRBJ2-7	CASSYRRPGQGLSGVSYEQYF	TGCGCCAGCAGCTACCGAAGACCGGGACAGGGCCTTAGCGGGGTCTCCTACGAGCAGTACTTC
once	TRBD1	16	TRBV19	TRBJ1-2	CASSYYPGTDIYGYTF	TGTGCCAGTAGTTATTACCCCGGGACAGACATCTATGGCTACACCTTC
-	TRBD1	18	TRBV7-6	TRBJ2-1	CASSLWPRDRGSYNEQFF	TGTGCCAGCAGCTTATGGCCCCGGGACAGGGGTTCCTACAATGAGCAGTTCTTC
-	-	13	TRBV6-2/TRBV6-3	TRBJ1-2	CASSSQRGDGYTF	TGTGCCAGCAGCTCCCAAAGGGGCGACGGCTACACCTTC
few	-	11	TRBV20-1	TRBJ2-7	CSAKTGGGQYF	TGCAGTGCTAAGACAGGAGGTGGGCAGTACTTC
-	TRBD1	15	TRBV15	TRBJ1-4	CATSRDQGANEKLFF	TGTGCCACCAGCAGAGATCAGGGGGCGAATGAAAAACTGTTTTTT
-	-	15	TRBV5-1	TRBJ1-1	CASSLALGVATEAFF	TGCGCCAGCAGCTTGGCCCTGGGGGTGGCCACTGAAGCTTTCTTT
once	-	14	TRBV6-5	TRBJ1-1	CASRPGTQNTEAFF	TGTGCCAGCAGACCCGGGACACAGAACACTGAAGCTTTCTTT